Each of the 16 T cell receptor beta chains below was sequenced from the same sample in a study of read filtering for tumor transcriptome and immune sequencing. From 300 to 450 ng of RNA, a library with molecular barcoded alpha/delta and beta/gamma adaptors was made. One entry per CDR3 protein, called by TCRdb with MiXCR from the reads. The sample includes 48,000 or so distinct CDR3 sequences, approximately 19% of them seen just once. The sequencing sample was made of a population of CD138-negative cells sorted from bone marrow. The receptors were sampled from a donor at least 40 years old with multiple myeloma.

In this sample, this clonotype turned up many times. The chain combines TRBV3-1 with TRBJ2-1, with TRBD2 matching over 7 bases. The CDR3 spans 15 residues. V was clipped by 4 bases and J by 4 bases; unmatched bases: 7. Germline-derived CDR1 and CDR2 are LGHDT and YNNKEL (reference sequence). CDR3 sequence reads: CASSRGTRGYNEQFF. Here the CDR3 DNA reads TGTGCCAGCAGCCGAGGGACGCGGGGGTACAATGAGCAGTTCTTC.

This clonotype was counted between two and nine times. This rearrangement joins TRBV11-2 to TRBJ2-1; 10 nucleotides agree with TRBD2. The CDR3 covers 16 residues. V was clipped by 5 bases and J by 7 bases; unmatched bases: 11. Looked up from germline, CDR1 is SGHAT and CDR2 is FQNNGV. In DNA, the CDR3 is TGTGCCAGCAGCACCGAGGCACTAGCGGGAACTAATGAGCAGTTCTTC. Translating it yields CASSTEALAGTNEQFF.

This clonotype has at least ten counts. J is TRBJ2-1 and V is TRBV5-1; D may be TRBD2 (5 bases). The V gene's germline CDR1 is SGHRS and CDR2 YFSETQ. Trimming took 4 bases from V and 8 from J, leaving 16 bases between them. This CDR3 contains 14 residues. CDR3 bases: TGCGCCAGCAGCCGCGGAGGTTTGAACGATGAGCAGTTCTTC. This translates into CASSRGGLNDEQFF.

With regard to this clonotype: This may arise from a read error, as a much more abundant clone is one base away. The CDR3 DNA reads TGTGCCAGCAGCCAAAATTTAACGGGTACGCAGTATTTT. This translates into CASSQNLTGTQYF. The V and J genes are TRBV7-8 and TRBJ2-3; no firm D call. The V gene lost 5 bases and the J gene lost 8 bases, with 14 bases spanning the gap. Germline V gene data show CDR1 as SGHVS and CDR2 as FQNEAQ. CDR3 size: 13 residues.

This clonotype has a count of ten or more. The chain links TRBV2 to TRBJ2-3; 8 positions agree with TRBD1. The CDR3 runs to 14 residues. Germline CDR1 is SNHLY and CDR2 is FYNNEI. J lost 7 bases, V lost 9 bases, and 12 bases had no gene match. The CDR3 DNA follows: TGTGCCAGTAAACAGGACAGGGCCACGAATACGCAGTATTTT. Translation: CASKQDRATNTQYF. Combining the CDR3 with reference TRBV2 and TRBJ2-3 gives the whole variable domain EPEVTQTPSHQVTQMGQEVILRCVPISNHLYFYWYRQILGQKVEFLVSFYNNEISEKSEIFDDQFSVERPDGSNFTLKIRSTKLEDSAMYFCASKQDRATNTQYFGPGTRLTVL.

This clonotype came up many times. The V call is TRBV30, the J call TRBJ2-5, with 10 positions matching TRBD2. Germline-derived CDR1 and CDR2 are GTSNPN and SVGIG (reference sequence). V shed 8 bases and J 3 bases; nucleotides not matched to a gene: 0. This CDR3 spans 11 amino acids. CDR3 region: CALAGEETQYF. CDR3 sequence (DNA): TGTGCCCTAGCGGGAGAAGAGACCCAGTACTTC.

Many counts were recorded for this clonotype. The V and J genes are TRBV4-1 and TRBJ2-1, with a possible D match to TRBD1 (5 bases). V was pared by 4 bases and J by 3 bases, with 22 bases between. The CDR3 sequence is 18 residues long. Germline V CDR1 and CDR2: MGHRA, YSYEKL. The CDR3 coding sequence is TGCGCCAGCAGCCCAAGAATCATAGGACGGACAAACTACAATGAGCAGTTCTTC. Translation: CASSPRIIGRTNYNEQFF.

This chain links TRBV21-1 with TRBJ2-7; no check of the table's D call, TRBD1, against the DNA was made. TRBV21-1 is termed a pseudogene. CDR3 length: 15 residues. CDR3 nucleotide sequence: TGTGCCAGCAGCCTTGTGCAGGGGCGCAACTACGAGCAGTACTTC. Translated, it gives CASSLVQGRNYEQYF.

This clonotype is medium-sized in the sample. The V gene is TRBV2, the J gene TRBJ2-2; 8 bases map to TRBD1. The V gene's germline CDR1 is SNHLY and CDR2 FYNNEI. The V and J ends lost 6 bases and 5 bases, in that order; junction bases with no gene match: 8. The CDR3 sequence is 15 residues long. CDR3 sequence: CASRVNRGYTGELFF. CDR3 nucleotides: TGTGCCAGCAGAGTAAACAGGGGGTATACCGGGGAGCTGTTTTTT.

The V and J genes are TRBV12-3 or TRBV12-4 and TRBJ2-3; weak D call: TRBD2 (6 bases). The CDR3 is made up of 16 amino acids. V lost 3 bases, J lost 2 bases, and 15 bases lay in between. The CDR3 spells CASSFGVSGNTDTQYF. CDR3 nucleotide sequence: TGTGCCAGCAGTTTTGGTGTTAGCGGTAACACAGATACGCAGTATTTT.

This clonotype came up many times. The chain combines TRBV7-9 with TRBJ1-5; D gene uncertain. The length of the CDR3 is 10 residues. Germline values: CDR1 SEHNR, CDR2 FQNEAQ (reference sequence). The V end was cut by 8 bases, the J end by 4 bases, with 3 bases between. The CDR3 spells CASGNQPQHF. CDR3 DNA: TGTGCCAGCGGAAATCAGCCCCAGCATTTT.

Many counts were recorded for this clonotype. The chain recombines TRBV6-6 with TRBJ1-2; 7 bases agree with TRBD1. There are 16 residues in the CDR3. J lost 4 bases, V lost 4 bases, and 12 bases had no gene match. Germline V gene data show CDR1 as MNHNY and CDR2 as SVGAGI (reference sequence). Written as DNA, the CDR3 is TGTGCCAGCAGTTTTCCCGGGACAGCGGAGACCTATGGCTACACCTTC. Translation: CASSFPGTAETYGYTF.

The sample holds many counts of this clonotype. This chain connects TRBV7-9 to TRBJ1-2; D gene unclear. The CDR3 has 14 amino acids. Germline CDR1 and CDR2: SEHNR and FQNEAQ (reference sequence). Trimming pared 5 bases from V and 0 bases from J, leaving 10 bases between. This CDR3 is CASSLLRANYGYTF. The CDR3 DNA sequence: TGTGCCAGCAGCCTGTTGAGGGCTAACTATGGCTACACCTTC.

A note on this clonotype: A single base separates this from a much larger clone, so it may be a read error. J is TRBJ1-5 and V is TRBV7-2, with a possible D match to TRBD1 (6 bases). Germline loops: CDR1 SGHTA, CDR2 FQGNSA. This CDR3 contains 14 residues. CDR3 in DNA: TGTGCCAACAGCTGGACAGTTAACAATCAGCCCCAGCATTTT. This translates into CANSWTVNNQPQHF.

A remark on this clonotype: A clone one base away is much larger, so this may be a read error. The CDR3 region is CVWMVSGANVLTF. The CDR3 nucleotides read TGTGTCTGGATGGTCTCTGGGGCCAACGTCCTGACTTTC. The V gene is TRBV30, the J gene TRBJ2-6; D gene ambiguous. The germline V gene has CDR1 GTSNPN and CDR2 SVGIG (reference sequence). The CDR3 spans 13 residues.

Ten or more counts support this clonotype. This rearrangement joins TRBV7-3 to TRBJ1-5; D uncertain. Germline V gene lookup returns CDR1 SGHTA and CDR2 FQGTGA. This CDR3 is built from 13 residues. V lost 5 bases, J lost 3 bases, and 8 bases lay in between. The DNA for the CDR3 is TGTGCCAGCAGCGCAGGCCCCAATCAGCCCCAGCATTTT. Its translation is CASSAGPNQPQHF.